Listed below are T cell receptor beta chains from one sample, sequenced in a study of cytomegalovirus exposure and HLA in healthy donors. Sequencing was performed with immunoSEQ multiplex PCR; in TCRdb, only in-frame clones are kept and a portion is missing. In total, the table holds approximately 190,000 clones. Sequenced material: PBMCs. These receptors all stem from a young man in good health and CMV-seronegative. The CDR3 runs from the conserved cysteine through the conserved F or W. A D gene is named only where the DNA matches it firmly.

cdr3_aa cdr3_nt v_call d_call j_call
CASSLSSYEQYF TGTGCCAGCAGTTTGAGCTCCTACGAGCAGTACTTC TRBV27 - TRBJ2-7
CASRPQALPYGYTF TGTGCCAGCAGACCGCAGGCCCTCCCCTATGGCTACACCTTC TRBV14 - TRBJ1-2
CASSARVEETQYF TGTGCCAGCAGCGCCAGGGTTGAGGAGACCCAGTACTTC TRBV7-2 - TRBJ2-5
CASSQRKGVTDTQYF TGCGCCAGCAGCCAAAGAAAGGGGGTCACAGATACGCAGTATTTT TRBV4-3 - TRBJ2-3
CASSVGGRARSGELFF TGTGCCAGCAGCGTAGGCGGGAGGGCCCGATCCGGGGAGCTGTTTTTT TRBV9 TRBD2 TRBJ2-2
CASSLKGRGLIYPFLMNTEAFF TGTGCCAGCAGTTTAAAGGGCAGGGGGCTAATCTACCCTTTCCTTATGAACACTGAAGCTTTCTTT TRBV27 TRBD1 TRBJ1-1
CASSPGLSTGELFF TGTGCCAGCAGTCCGGGACTCTCCACCGGGGAGCTGTTTTTT TRBV6-6 - TRBJ2-2
CASSLKAAGQGYNEQFF TGCGCCAGCAGCCTCAAGGCGGCGGGACAGGGCTACAATGAGCAGTTCTTC TRBV5-1 TRBD1 TRBJ2-1
CASSTRYGESSGGYTF TGTGCCAGTAGTACACGGTATGGGGAGAGCAGTGGTGGCTACACCTTC TRBV19 - TRBJ1-2
CASSYLAGGSYEQYF TGCGCCAGCAGCTACCTGGCAGGGGGTTCCTACGAGCAGTACTTC TRBV5-1 TRBD1 TRBJ2-7
CSVEWDSSEKLFF TGCAGCGTTGAATGGGACTCGAGCGAAAAACTGTTTTTT TRBV29-1 - TRBJ1-4
CALWSAAGTDTQYF TGTGCCCTCTGGAGCGCGGCGGGCACAGATACGCAGTATTTT TRBV6-1 - TRBJ2-3
CASSFIQGSQETQYF TGTGCCAGCAGCTTTATCCAGGGTAGCCAAGAGACCCAGTACTTC TRBV7-2 - TRBJ2-5
CASIGLAGPYEQYF TGTGCCAGCATCGGACTAGCGGGTCCCTACGAGCAGTACTTC TRBV7-3 TRBD2 TRBJ2-7
CASSYQGNTGELFF TGTGCCAGCAGTTACCAGGGGAACACCGGGGAGCTGTTTTTT TRBV6-5 - TRBJ2-2
CASSGTTSGKYEQYF TGTGCCAGCAGTGGCACGACTAGCGGGAAATACGAGCAGTACTTC TRBV25-1 TRBD2 TRBJ2-7
CASSLQGSDGYTF TGTGCCAGCAGCTTACAGGGATCAGATGGCTACACCTTC TRBV11-3 - TRBJ1-2
CASSERDREETQYF TGTGCCAGCAGCGAAAGGGACAGGGAAGAGACCCAGTACTTC TRBV6-5 TRBD1 TRBJ2-5
CASSSWGGNEQYF TGTGCCAGCAGCTCTTGGGGCGGAAACGAGCAGTACTTC TRBV5-4 - TRBJ2-7
CASCPGTRVYNEQFF TGTGCCAGCTGTCCCGGGACTAGGGTTTACAATGAGCAGTTCTTC TRBV18 TRBD2 TRBJ2-1
CASCFGTSDHNEQFF TGTGCCAGCTGCTTTGGGACTAGCGACCACAATGAGCAGTTCTTC TRBV6-6 TRBD2 TRBJ2-1
CASAPGQGRNTQYF TGCGCCAGCGCTCCGGGACAGGGGAGGAATACGCAGTATTTT TRBV10-2 TRBD1 TRBJ2-3
CASSLSSGSYEQYF TGTGCCAGCAGCCTCTCTAGCGGGAGTTACGAGCAGTACTTC TRBV14 TRBD2 TRBJ2-7
CASSSGQGSQPQHF TGCGCCAGCAGCTCCGGACAGGGCAGTCAGCCCCAGCATTTT TRBV5-1 TRBD1 TRBJ1-5
CASSFGTYSYNEQFF TGTGCCAGCAGCTTCGGGACTTATTCCTACAATGAGCAGTTCTTC TRBV11-3 - TRBJ2-1
CASRLRTGQETQYF TGTGCCAGCCGACTCCGGACAGGCCAAGAGACCCAGTACTTC TRBV2 TRBD1 TRBJ2-5